The 11 T cell receptor beta chains listed next were all sequenced from one sample in a study of T cell responses to AZD1222 COVID-19 vaccine. Using immunoSEQ multiplex PCR, the repertoire was profiled, and TCRdb retains in-frame clones only, with some absent. This table has about 140,000 clones, about nine tenths appearing once. The sample in question was peripheral blood, obtained on day 0 of AZD1222 vaccination. These receptors came from an adult in good health.

The J gene is TRBJ2-7, the V gene TRBV6-1, with D tentatively TRBD2 (6 bases). Per the germline V gene, CDR1 is MNHNS and CDR2 is SASEGT. This CDR3 is 15 amino acids long. Trimming cost V 1 base and J 1 base, with 11 bases left between them. The CDR3: CASSEGVAASYEQYF. CDR3 DNA sequence: TGTGCCAGCAGTGAAGGAGTAGCGGCATCCTACGAGCAGTACTTC.

The chain couples TRBV7-2 to TRBJ2-1; TRBD2 matches 8 bases. J was trimmed by 3 bases and V by 5 bases; bases with no gene match: 3. CDR1 SGHTA and CDR2 FQGNSA come from the germline V gene. This CDR3 has 14 residues. The CDR3, as DNA: TGTGCCAGCAGCCCGACTAGCGACTACAATGAGCAGTTCTTC. It translates to CASSPTSDYNEQFF.

This chain uses TRBV7-2 with TRBJ1-6; the D gene is possibly TRBD1 (5 bases). With 5 bases removed from V and 4 bases from J, the gap between germline ends came to 12 bases. Germline CDR1 SGHTA, CDR2 FQGNSA. The CDR3 sequence is 15 residues long. DNA of the CDR3: TGTGCCAGCAGCCCAAGGGACGATTATAATTCACCCCTCCACTTT. It codes for CASSPRDDYNSPLHF.

CDR3 in amino acids: CASSFVSNTGELFF. In DNA form, the CDR3 reads TGTGCCAGCAGCTTCGTTTCGAACACCGGGGAGCTGTTTTTT. The chain has TRBV7-9 and TRBJ2-2; D gene uncertain. Germline CDR1 SEHNR, CDR2 FQNEAQ (reference sequence). V gave up 3 bases and J gave up 0 bases, with 5 bases separating them. There are 14 residues in the CDR3.

The gene calls are TRBV4-1 and TRBJ2-5; unclear D gene. CDR3 size: 12 residues. The ends were cut back, 4 bases at V and 5 bases at J, with 8 bases in the middle. CDR1 and CDR2 (germline): MGHRA, YSYEKL. CDR3 amino acids: CASSPSAETQYF. The CDR3 nucleotides are TGCGCCAGCAGCCCCTCAGCGGAGACCCAGTACTTC.

The chain couples TRBV9 to TRBJ2-7; 7 bases align to TRBD1. CDR3 size: 14 residues. The trim removed 3 bases at V and 3 bases at J, leaving 6 bases unmatched. CDR1 is SGDLS, CDR2 YYNGEE, per germline. The CDR3 protein is CASSAGDSHYEQYF. The CDR3 nucleotides read TGTGCCAGCAGCGCCGGGGACAGCCACTACGAGCAGTACTTC.

CDR3 sequence reads: CASSFTGTGFHQPQHF. CDR3 coding DNA: TGTGCCAGCAGTTTCACCGGGACAGGATTTCATCAGCCCCAGCATTTT. The chain couples TRBV5-6 to TRBJ1-5; 8 bases map to TRBD1. The V gene end was trimmed by 5 bases and the J gene end by 5 bases; junction bases not matched to a gene: 12. Germline CDR1 and CDR2: SGHDT and YYEEEE. There are 16 residues in the CDR3. The full variable domain, in which reference TRBV5-6 and TRBJ1-5 provide the parts outside the CDR3, is DAGVTQSPTHLIKTRGQQVTLRCSPKSGHDTVSWYQQALGQGPQFIFQYYEEEERQRGNFPDRFSGHQFPNYSSELNVNALLLGDSALYLCASSFTGTGFHQPQHFGDGTRLSIL.

The count of this clone is one. V and J are TRBV7-3 and TRBJ2-7; a possible D gene is TRBD2 (5 bases). From germline, CDR1 is SGHTA and CDR2 FQGTGA. This CDR3 region has 14 residues. Trimming pared 5 bases from V and 5 bases from J, leaving 16 bases between. CDR3 DNA: TGTGCCAGCAGCCCTACTGCGGGCCGGGACGAGCAGTACTTC. Translating gives CASSPTAGRDEQYF.

The gene calls are TRBV4-2 and TRBJ1-2; no reliable D call. Germline CDR1 LGHNA, CDR2 YNFKEQ. Trimming left V 5 bases short and J 10 bases short, with 17 bases between. CDR3 size: 13 residues. The CDR3 region has the DNA TGTGCCAGCAGCAATGGTCTTTTTGCGGTCTACACCTTC. Translation: CASSNGLFAVYTF.

The chain links TRBV7-2 to TRBJ1-2; D perhaps matches TRBD1 (5 bases). Trimming removed 2 bases at V and 4 bases at J, with 17 bases between. Germline CDR1 SGHTA, CDR2 FQGNSA. CDR3 length: 16 residues. The CDR3 bases are TGTGCCAGCAGCTTATCCACCGTGGGACTCAGCTATGGCTACACCTTC. It yields the protein CASSLSTVGLSYGYTF. Drawing the rest from reference TRBV7-2 and TRBJ1-2, the complete variable domain is GAGVSQSPSNKVTEKGKDVELRCDPISGHTALYWYRQSLGQGLEFLIYFQGNSAPDKSGLPSDRFSAERTGGSVSTLTIQRTQQEDSAVYLCASSLSTVGLSYGYTFGSGTRLTVV.

V and J are TRBV6-2 or TRBV6-3 and TRBJ1-1; no definite D call. Germline CDR1 is MNHEY and CDR2 is SVGEGT. The CDR3 is made up of 14 amino acids. Trimming stripped 6 bases from V and 1 base from J, with 12 bases between. Written as DNA, the CDR3 is TGTGCCAGCAGCGGGGTTACACCGAACACTGAAGCTTTCTTT. Amino acids: CASSGVTPNTEAFF.